This TCR beta chain was sequenced for a study of blood T cell repertoires in COVID-19 (dated by TCRdb to 2018 to 2021). Describing the broader study: The collaborator samples originated in the United States, Italy and Spain and spanned the acute and convalescent phases of COVID-19. The dataset comprised deeply sampled blood TCRbeta repertoires from subjects exposed to, actively infected with, or recovered from COVID-19. A de-identified subject ID, COVID-19 status, age in years and sex were almost always included in the sample metadata. The prospective study material was composed of cDNA or gDNA derived from T cells, B-cell-depleted T cells, or PBMCs. A freely available public database, intended as a resource for researchers studying the immune response to SARS-CoV-2, is where the repertoires were released. Where available, HLA class I and class II types were taken from metadata supplied by the sample provider and were not determined by assay-based typing. The samples were drawn from the first 160 participants of the ongoing ImmuneRACE study and from some 1,300 subjects provided by 6 global collaborators. Broader findings and caveats from the paper: How much clinical and demographic metadata was included differed by source and by participant, and the metadata was provided uncurated.

In Seattle, one collaborating source enrolled patients while the infection was active and tracked those patients longitudinally over the course of disease. Collaborating institutions collected whole blood in K2EDTA tubes following their own protocols. Collaborator samples were shipped for TCRbeta analysis as frozen whole blood, isolated PBMCs, or DNA extracted from either sample type. With regard to this clone: Its cognate antigen has yet to be identified. The input lacks base qualities; no much larger clone sits a single base away.

TCRbeta CDR3 regions were amplified from genomic DNA using the immunoSEQ Assay, a bias-controlled multiplex PCR. The authors' analysis ran thus. The number of nucleated cells in each sample was estimated by amplification of reference gene primers within the assay. To quantify the absolute abundance of each unique TCRbeta CDR3 rearrangement, sequence reads were collapsed and filtered. For each sample, productive Simpson clonality was calculated as the square root of Simpson's diversity index across productive rearrangements. TCRdb holds this immuneACCESS table with in-frame rearrangements only. Some clones are missing; in checked studies, unresolved V genes explain under half, and the rest has no known cause. D and trimming were read from the DNA, whereas the V and J calls and clone size are those reported in that table. The sample table holds roughly 350,000 clones, of which 87% were seen once. The ten largest clones take up around 9.3% of the sample.

Spanning cysteine to phenylalanine, the CDR3 consists of 14 amino acids. Here the CDR3 DNA is all that survives: 42 bases in frame from base 1. The germline V gene (reference sequence) supplies CDR1 MNHNY and CDR2 SVGAGI. The junction shows trimming of 5 bases on V and 1 base on J, plus 10 bases between the germline ends. The sample taken for sequencing was peripheral blood. The sequence was obtained from a woman between 25 and 40 years old with COVID-19, enrolled during active disease. The chain links TRBV6-6 with TRBJ2-3, with TRBD2 tentatively as D gene (6 bases match). The DNA is as follows: TGTGCCAGCAGTCACGGGGGACGCACAGATACGCAGTATTTT. This encodes CASSHGGRTDTQYF.